The 10 T cell receptor beta chains given below trace back to one sample, sequenced in a study of blood T cell repertoires in COVID-19. The table came from immunoSEQ multiplex PCR; TCRdb's copy has only in-frame clones and leaves some out. The table shows a few hundred thousand clones, with about four fifths occurring only once. The sequencing input was peripheral blood. These receptor sequences come from an elderly woman with acute or convalescent COVID-19.

The chain combines TRBV27 with TRBJ1-6, with TRBD1 matching over 7 bases. In germline, CDR1 is MNHEY, CDR2 SMNVEV (reference sequence). Germline trimming cut 2 bases from V and 0 bases from J; bases unmatched to any gene: 1. There are 16 residues in the CDR3. This chain's CDR3 is CASSLKGASYNSPLHF. The CDR3, as DNA: TGTGCCAGCAGTTTAAAGGGGGCCTCCTATAATTCACCCCTCCACTTT.

The J gene is TRBJ1-3, the V gene TRBV5-1; tentative D call: TRBD1 (5 bases). This CDR3 has 13 residues. Germline lookup yields CDR1 SGHRS and CDR2 YFSETQ. Trimming left V 3 bases short and J 7 bases short, with 11 bases between. The CDR3 sequence is CASSSGGANTIYF. CDR3 sequence (DNA): TGCGCCAGCAGCTCCGGGGGAGCGAACACCATATATTTT.

The gene calls are TRBV28 and TRBJ1-6; D is possibly TRBD1 (5 bases). Germline V gives CDR1 MDHEN, CDR2 SYDVKM. V lost 6 bases to trimming and J lost 9 bases, with 15 bases between them. The CDR3 covers 14 residues. The CDR3 here is CASSPTGEGSPLHF. The CDR3 bases are TGTGCCAGCAGCCCCACGGGGGAGGGTTCACCCCTCCACTTT.

This chain links TRBV10-3 with TRBJ2-6, with TRBD1 as a possible D gene (6 bases). The CDR3 covers 16 residues. CDR1 ENHRY and CDR2 SYGVKD come from the germline V gene. V was pared by 0 bases and J by 1 base, with 7 bases between. CDR3 sequence: CAISESGGSGANVLTF. CDR3 nucleotide sequence: TGTGCCATCAGTGAGTCAGGGGGATCTGGGGCCAACGTCCTGACTTTC.

A single count supports this clone. The chain links TRBV30 to TRBJ2-1; D perhaps matches TRBD2 (6 bases). The V and J ends lost 0 bases and 12 bases respectively, with 12 bases between them. Germline V gives CDR1 GTSNPN, CDR2 SVGIG (reference sequence). This CDR3 contains 12 residues. CDR3 residues: CAWSVGWRGQFF. CDR3 coding DNA: TGTGCCTGGAGTGTAGGCTGGCGGGGGCAGTTCTTC.

The table lists this clone with a count of one. The chain couples TRBV28 to TRBJ2-1; TRBD1 agrees at 7 bases. Trimming cost V 8 bases and J 1 base; bases outside gene matches: 5. The germline V gene has CDR1 MDHEN and CDR2 SYDVKM. The CDR3 contains 14 residues. This CDR3 is CASGRTGSYNEQFF. The CDR3 region has the DNA TGTGCCAGCGGAAGGACAGGATCCTACAATGAGCAGTTCTTC. Complete variable domain (other parts from reference TRBV28 and TRBJ2-1): DVKVTQSSRYLVKRTGEKVFLECVQDMDHENMFWYRQDPGLGLRLIYFSYDVKMKEKGDIPEGYSVSREKKERFSLILESASTNQTSMYLCASGRTGSYNEQFFGPGTRLTVL.

The chain employs TRBV11-2 and TRBJ1-1; no clear D. Between the trimmed V and J ends, which lost 1 base and 1 base, there was a span of 7 bases. The CDR3 consists of 14 residues. Germline V gene sequence: CDR1 SGHAT, CDR2 FQNNGV. CDR3 amino acids: CASSLGERNTEAFF. CDR3 DNA: TGTGCCAGCAGCTTAGGAGAGAGGAACACTGAAGCTTTCTTT.

V gene TRBV7-4 combines with J gene TRBJ1-5, with 8 bases fitting TRBD1. Losses at the gene ends were 4 bases for V and 6 bases for J; bases not matched to a gene: 20. Germline V gene sequence: CDR1 SGHVT, CDR2 SQSDAQ. This CDR3 region has 19 residues. CDR3 sequence (DNA): TGTGCCAGCAGCTCCTACTTGGGCCCCGGGGACAGGTGGCGTCAGCCCCAGCATTTT. This codes for CASSSYLGPGDRWRQPQHF.

V gene TRBV28 combines with J gene TRBJ1-1; the D gene is possibly TRBD1 (5 bases). The germline CDR1 and CDR2 sequences are MDHEN and SYDVKM. Trimming pared 2 bases from V and 6 bases from J, leaving 13 bases between. This CDR3 is built from 14 residues. The CDR3 reads CASSLRRGFPEAFF. The CDR3 coding sequence is TGTGCCAGCAGTTTACGGAGGGGATTCCCTGAAGCTTTCTTT.

The chain uses TRBV15 and TRBJ2-6; the D gene is possibly TRBD2 (6 bases). The CDR3 length is 17 residues. In germline, CDR1 is LNHNV, CDR2 YYDKDF (reference sequence). Trimming cost V 0 bases and J 4 bases, with 13 bases left between them. The CDR3 sequence is CATSRDIGEVGANVLTF. The CDR3 DNA follows: TGTGCCACCAGCAGAGATATAGGGGAGGTCGGGGCCAACGTCCTGACTTTC.